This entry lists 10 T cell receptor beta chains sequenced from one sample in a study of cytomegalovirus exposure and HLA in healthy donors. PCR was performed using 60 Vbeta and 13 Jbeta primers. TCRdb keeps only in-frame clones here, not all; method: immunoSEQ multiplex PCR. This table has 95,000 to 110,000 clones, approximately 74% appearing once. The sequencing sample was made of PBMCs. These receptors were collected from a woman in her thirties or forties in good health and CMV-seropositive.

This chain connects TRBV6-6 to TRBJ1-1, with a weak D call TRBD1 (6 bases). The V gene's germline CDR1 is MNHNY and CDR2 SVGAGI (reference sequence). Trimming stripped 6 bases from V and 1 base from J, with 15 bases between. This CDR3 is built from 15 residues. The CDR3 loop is CASRSPGQSNTEAFF. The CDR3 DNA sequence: TGTGCCAGCAGATCCCCGGGACAATCGAACACTGAAGCTTTCTTT.

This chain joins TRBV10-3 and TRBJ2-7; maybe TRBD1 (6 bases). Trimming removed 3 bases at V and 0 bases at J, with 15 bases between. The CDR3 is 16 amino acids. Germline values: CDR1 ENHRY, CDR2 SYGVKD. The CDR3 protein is CAISEPDRPSSYEQYF. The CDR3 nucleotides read TGTGCCATCAGTGAACCCGACAGGCCGAGCTCCTACGAGCAGTACTTC.

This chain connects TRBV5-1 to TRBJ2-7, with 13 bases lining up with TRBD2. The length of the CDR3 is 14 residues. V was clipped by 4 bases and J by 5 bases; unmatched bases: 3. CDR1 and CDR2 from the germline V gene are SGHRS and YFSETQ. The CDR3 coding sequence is TGCGCCAGCAGCCCAGGGACTAGCGGGGACGAGCAGTACTTC. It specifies CASSPGTSGDEQYF.

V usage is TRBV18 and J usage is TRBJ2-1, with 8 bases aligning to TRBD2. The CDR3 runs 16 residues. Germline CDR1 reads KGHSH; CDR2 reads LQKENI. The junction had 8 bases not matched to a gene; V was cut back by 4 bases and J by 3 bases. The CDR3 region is CASSRDYSGNYNEQFF. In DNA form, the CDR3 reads TGTGCCAGCTCACGAGACTATAGCGGGAACTACAATGAGCAGTTCTTC.

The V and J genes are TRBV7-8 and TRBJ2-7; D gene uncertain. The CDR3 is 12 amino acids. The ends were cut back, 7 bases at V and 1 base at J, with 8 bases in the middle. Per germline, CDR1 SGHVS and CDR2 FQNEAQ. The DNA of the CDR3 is TGTGCCAGCATGGGCAGGTCCTACGAGCAGTACTTC. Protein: CASMGRSYEQYF.

The DNA of the CDR3 is TGCGCCAGCAGCCAGGAGACAGGGGCTGGGGCCAACGTCCTGACTTTC. This codes for CASSQETGAGANVLTF. V and J are TRBV4-3 and TRBJ2-6; 8 nucleotides match TRBD1. Germline V CDR1 and CDR2: LGHNA, YSLEER. Trimming at V came to 3 bases and at J to 2 bases, leaving 3 bases not matched to a gene. This CDR3 region has 16 residues.

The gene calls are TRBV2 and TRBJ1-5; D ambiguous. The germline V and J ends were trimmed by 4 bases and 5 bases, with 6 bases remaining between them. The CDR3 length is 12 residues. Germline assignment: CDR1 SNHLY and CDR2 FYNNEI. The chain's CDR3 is CASSGEDQPQHF. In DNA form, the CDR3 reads TGTGCCAGCAGTGGCGAGGATCAGCCCCAGCATTTT.

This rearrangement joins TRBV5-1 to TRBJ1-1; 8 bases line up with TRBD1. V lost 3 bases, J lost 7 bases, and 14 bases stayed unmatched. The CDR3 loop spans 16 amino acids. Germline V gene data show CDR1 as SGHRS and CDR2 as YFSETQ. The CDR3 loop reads CASSSGQGSIYGEAFF. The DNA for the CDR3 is TGCGCCAGCAGCTCTGGACAGGGTAGCATTTACGGTGAAGCTTTCTTT.

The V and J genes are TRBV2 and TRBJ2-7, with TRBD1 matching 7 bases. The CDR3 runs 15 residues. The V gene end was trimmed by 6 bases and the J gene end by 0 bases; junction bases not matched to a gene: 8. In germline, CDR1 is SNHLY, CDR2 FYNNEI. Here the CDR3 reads CASRSQGFRSYEQYF. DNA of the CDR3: TGTGCCAGCAGGTCACAGGGGTTCCGCTCCTACGAGCAGTACTTC.

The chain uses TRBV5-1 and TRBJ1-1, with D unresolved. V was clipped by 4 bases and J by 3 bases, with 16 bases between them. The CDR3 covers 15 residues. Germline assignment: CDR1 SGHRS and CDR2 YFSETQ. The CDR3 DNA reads TGCGCCAGCAGCCCCGAACAGAGACAAGACACTGAAGCTTTCTTT. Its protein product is CASSPEQRQDTEAFF. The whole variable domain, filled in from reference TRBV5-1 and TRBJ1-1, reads KAGVTQTPRYLIKTRGQQVTLSCSPISGHRSVSWYQQTPGQGLQFLFEYFSETQRNKGNFPGRFSGRQFSNSRSEMNVSTLELGDSALYLCASSPEQRQDTEAFFGQGTRLTVV.